This TCR beta chain was sequenced in a study of blood T cells in healthy people across ages. General study points: In long-lived donors, naive CD4+ cell counts and diversity exceeded those of aged donors. Estimates drawn from one million T cells were deemed to understate diversity. Researchers report that TCR beta diversity correlated strongly with naive T cell percentage.

V lost 5 bases, J lost 2 bases, and 6 bases stayed unmatched. CDR1 and CDR2 (germline): WSHSY, SAAADI. The CDR3 has 16 residues. For this clonotype: Its matching antigen is unknown.

The second PCR ran roughly 7 to 11 cycles with a sample-barcoded 5' primer and J-beta primers. TCRdb passed the 5' RACE reads through MiXCR, listing each CDR3 protein once. In the table there are roughly 900,000 distinct CDR3 sequences, about 28% of which are singletons. The clonotype originates from a woman at least 80 years old in good health. The chain carries TRBV10-2 and TRBJ2-1; TRBD2 agrees at 10 bases. Sequencing was done on a sample of blood. Here the CDR3 reads CASSYRTSGTYNEQFF. In DNA, the CDR3 is TGCGCCAGCAGTTATCGGACTAGCGGAACCTACAATGAGCAGTTCTTC.